The TCR beta chain described here comes from a study of cytomegalovirus exposure and HLA in healthy donors (dated by TCRdb to about 2017). Study-level background: In an earlier analysis of approximately 500 of the donors, approximately 260 Gb of sequence data and 90 million to 130 million unique TCR beta sequences from 180 million or so T cells were reported. Several DR-DQ haplotypes were treated as single units for association and clustering because of strong linkage in the cohort. HLA typing included class I and class II loci at four-digit resolution. The study aimed to test whether signatures of past pathogen exposure could be identified by cataloging public T cell receptors. An early release that covered roughly 600 HLA-typed donors contained 250 to 350 gigabases of sequencing data and about 93 million unique TCR sequences. Typing coverage varied by locus: roughly 620-630 donors for A, B, C, DRB1 and DQB1; 500 to 550 for DQA1; 606 for DPA1; roughly 470 for DPB1. The later analysis used no new phenotypic data to find candidate immune exposures, relying instead on TCR beta sequences and their occurrence across donors. The study profiled the T cell repertoires of some 610 subjects by immunosequencing and related them to cytomegalovirus serostatus. A later analysis re-examined previously published TCR beta repertoires from 600 to 700 donors and added high-resolution HLA genotyping to investigate patterns of TCR occurrence. The study combined high-throughput TCR immunosequencing, statistical association of individual TCRs with disease status, and machine learning to predict cytomegalovirus infection status. In addition to the first cohort of 666 subjects, a separate validation cohort of 130 or so different subjects was used. On average, roughly 250,000 unique TCR beta nucleotide sequences were sequenced per donor among 300 to 500 genotyped donors of the cohort, with around 19% of those sequences being non-productive. In a later genetic analysis, genome-wide SNP genotypes for about 55% of the 666 donors were used, and that subset was treated as a discovery cohort. Among the approximately 400 genotyped donors, around 81% belonged to the genetic ancestry cluster associated with self-reported Caucasian donors. Alongside the repertoire data, information on donor age, sex, ethnicity and CMV serostatus was compiled. All discovery cohort repertoires had been generated using a single sequencing platform. An earlier analysis of approximately 640 of the donors applied high-throughput TCR beta sequencing to assess whether each TCR beta V gene segment acted as functional or pseudogenic.

There are 16 amino acids in the CDR3, from cysteine to phenylalanine inclusive. CDR3 DNA is the only sequence kept; it has 48 bases, read in frame from the first base. In the germline V gene (reference sequence), CDR1 corresponds to SGHNT and CDR2 to YYREEE. At the junction V is shortened by 4 bases and J by 1 base; bases outside the gene matches: 4. The library was produced with the immunoSEQ multiplex PCR assay. A mixture of 60 forward primers for TCR Vbeta segments and 13 reverse primers for TCR Jbeta segments was used in the multiplex PCR. Amplification of the CDR3 region of rearranged TCR beta genes was performed with a multiplex PCR assay on genomic DNA. The amplified TCR beta libraries were sequenced on the Illumina HiSeq System as 87-base-pair reads. On the study's bioinformatics: Across the 670 or so repertoires, a later analysis counted approximately 83 million unique TCR beta chains, around 11 million of which were shared by at least two donors. A nearest-neighbor algorithm error-corrected the raw reads and collapsed the reads into unique sequences, merging closely related sequences to remove PCR and sequencing errors. Alignment of CDR3 sequences to IMGT reference sequences was used to assign V, D and J gene segments. Each retained sequence needed at least a six-nucleotide match to both a V gene segment and a J gene segment. Rearrangements were called productive when the CDR3 lacked stop codons and stayed in frame with V and J; all others were non-productive. CDR3 was defined by IMGT convention, running from the second conserved V-encoded cysteine to the conserved J-encoded phenylalanine. In an earlier analysis of some 550 of the donors, sequences lacking an unambiguous match to a single V gene segment were excluded. In an earlier analysis of 587 of the donors, V segments were called functional above 56.7% productive rearrangements and were called segregating when the between-donor standard deviation exceeded 5%. To diagnose cytomegalovirus status from the catalog of TCR beta chain sequences, a statistical classification framework was built. V and J gene assignment, in a later analysis, came from comparing TCR nucleotide sequences with IMGT/GENE-DB human TR gene sequences. The TCRdist pipeline was used in a later analysis to assign CDR3 sequences and most-parsimonious VDJ recombination scenarios. In a later analysis, every TCR beta chain was defined by the combination of its CDR3 amino acid sequence and its V-gene family, and reads without a unique V-gene family were dropped. A later analysis removed over 500 highly shared, low-generation-probability nucleotide sequences to deal with suspected cross-contamination and a sequencing artifact. In a later analysis, a clonal expansion index for each public chain was calculated from normalized within-repertoire ranks of inferred template counts. In a later analysis, generation probabilities were computed using a VDJ recombination model fitted to out-of-frame rearrangements, and the results were checked against IGoR. In a later analysis, hypergeometric tests were used to score TCR-TCR, TCR-HLA and TCR-CMV co-occurrence, with a repertoire-size bias correction applied to TCR pairs. False discovery rates were estimated in a later analysis by permuting HLA or CMV assignments 20 times. In a later analysis, co-occurring TCRs were grouped using DBSCAN, and TCRdist sequence similarity was added for clustering within HLA-allele-positive subsets. Repertoires with fewer than 30,000 or more than 120,000 public chains, plus five repertoires with anomalous nucleotide sharing, were excluded from co-occurrence clustering. TCRdb took over this immuneACCESS table, retaining in-frame rearrangements with V and J assigned. Such tables are incomplete; in checked studies, under half of the missing clones stem from an unresolved V gene, and the remainder is unexplained. D and trimming were read from the DNA, whereas the V and J calls and clone size are those reported in that table. This sample gives roughly 160,000 clones in total; 85% of them show up just once. 1% of the sample is taken by the ten largest.

The paper's findings and limits, for the study overall: A total of 150 to 200 TCR beta chains were listed by the study as associated with cytomegalovirus. Strong co-occurrence of HLA alleles, especially DR and DQ, made assigning TCR associations to individual alleles difficult. A few of the identified cytomegalovirus-associated TCR beta chains were confirmed in vitro to be specific for cytomegalovirus antigens. Some IMGT-functional V segments, including TRBV6-2 and TRBV6-3, could not be told apart with the 87-base-pair reads, so those segments were excluded. The earlier analysis of 587 of the donors excluded roughly 16 rarely observed V segments, including chromosome 9 orphons, because counts were too low. According to a later genetic analysis, donors in an Asian-associated ancestry cluster had fewer N-insertions in productive TCRs than the approximately 650-donor mean. The authors suggested that the approach could potentially be extended to other disease states and immunological phenotypes. Roughly uniform sequencing depth across donors was assumed in presence/absence analyses, although this assumption may not hold. According to a later analysis, parvovirus B19, influenza, CMV and Epstein-Barr virus appeared linked to several top co-occurrence clusters. In a later analysis, TCR association rates were found to vary across HLA loci, with the most associated TCRs seen for DRB1 alleles and the fewest for HLA-C alleles. In a later analysis, 16,951 TCR beta sequences were associated with specific HLA alleles at a false discovery rate of 0.05. Compared with equally common non-associated chains, HLA-associated TCR beta chains in a later analysis were more clonally expanded and had lower generation probabilities. The classifier was reported to diagnose cytomegalovirus status with high specificity and sensitivity in both the original and validation cohorts. Linkage disequilibrium might explain the correlated functional status among segregating V segments, but an unknown experimental factor could not be ruled out. A further reported finding was that TCR beta sequences accurately predicted the HLA-A and HLA-B alleles for most subjects in the first cohort. A later genetic analysis associated a missense DCLRE1C variant with V-gene and J-gene trimming of TCR beta chains, and an independent cohort replicated the association. Because HLA typing was missing for some donors at each locus, association tests included only the typed subset. Most TCR sequences were seen in very few donors, while some public TCRs were found in many individuals. This cohort had only TCR beta chains sequenced, and the lack of alpha or paired-chain data limited which features could be detected. An earlier analysis of some 590 of the donors showed that most TCR beta V segments appeared in productive rearrangements either about 90% or about 30% of the time, which broadly matched IMGT annotations. A cluster of highly shared sequence variants was judged likely to be a technical artifact of the sequencing pipeline. A later analysis found that most CMV-associated TCR beta chains appeared HLA-restricted, with HLA associations seemingly driven largely by CMV exposure. Immune exposure information for the cohort was limited to CMV serostatus.

The cohort was made up of 500 to 850 healthy bone marrow donors. At the time of sampling, every cohort member was nominally healthy, though immune exposures that went unrecorded were likely present. The donor tested CMV seronegative and was one of the 352 seronegative cohort members. Each donor provided a peripheral blood sample, and peripheral blood mononuclear cells were used for TCR beta sequencing. Genomic DNA was extracted from the blood cell samples with the Qiagen DNeasy Blood Extraction Kit. A note on this clone: Its recognized antigen is unknown. Base qualities are not at hand, and no much larger clone is one base apart.

The sequenced material came from PBMCs. This TCR came from a boy younger than 10 in good health and CMV-seronegative. The chain is made from TRBV5-4 and TRBJ2-3; 12 bases in the junction line up with TRBD2. CDR3 reads: CASSPRLAGGTDTQYF. The nucleotide sequence is TGTGCCAGCAGCCCTAGACTAGCGGGGGGCACAGATACGCAGTATTTT. Outside the CDR3, residues come from the reference TRBV5-4 and TRBJ2-3 proteins, so the full variable domain is: ETGVTQSPTHLIKTRGQQVTLRCSSQSGHNTVSWYQQALGQGPQFIFQYYREEENGRGNFPPRFSGLQFPNYSSELNVNALELDDSALYLCASSPRLAGGTDTQYFGPGTRLTVL.